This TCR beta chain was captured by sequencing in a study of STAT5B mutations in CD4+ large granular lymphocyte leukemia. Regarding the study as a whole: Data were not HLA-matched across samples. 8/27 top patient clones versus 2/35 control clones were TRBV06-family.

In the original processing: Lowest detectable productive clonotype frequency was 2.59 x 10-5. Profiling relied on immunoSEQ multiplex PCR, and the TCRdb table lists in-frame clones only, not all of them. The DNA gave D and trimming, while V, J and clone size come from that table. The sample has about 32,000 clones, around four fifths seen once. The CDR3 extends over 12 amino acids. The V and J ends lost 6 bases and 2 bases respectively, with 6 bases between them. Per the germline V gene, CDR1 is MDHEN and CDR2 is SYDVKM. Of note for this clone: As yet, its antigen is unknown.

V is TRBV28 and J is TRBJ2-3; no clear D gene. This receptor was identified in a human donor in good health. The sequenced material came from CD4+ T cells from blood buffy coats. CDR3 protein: CASRKNTDTQYF. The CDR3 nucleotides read TGTGCCAGCAGAAAAAACACAGATACGCAGTATTTT.